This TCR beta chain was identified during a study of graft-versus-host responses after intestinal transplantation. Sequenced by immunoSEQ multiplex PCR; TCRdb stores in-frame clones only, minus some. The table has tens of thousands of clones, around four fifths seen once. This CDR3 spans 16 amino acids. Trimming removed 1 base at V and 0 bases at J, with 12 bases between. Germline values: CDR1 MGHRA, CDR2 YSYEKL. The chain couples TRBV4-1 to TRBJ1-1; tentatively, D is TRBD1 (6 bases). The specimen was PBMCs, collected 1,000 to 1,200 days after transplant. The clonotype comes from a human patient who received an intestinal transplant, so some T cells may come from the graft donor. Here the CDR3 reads CASSQANREVNTEAFF. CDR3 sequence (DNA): TGCGCCAGCAGCCAAGCCAACAGGGAAGTGAACACTGAAGCTTTCTTT.